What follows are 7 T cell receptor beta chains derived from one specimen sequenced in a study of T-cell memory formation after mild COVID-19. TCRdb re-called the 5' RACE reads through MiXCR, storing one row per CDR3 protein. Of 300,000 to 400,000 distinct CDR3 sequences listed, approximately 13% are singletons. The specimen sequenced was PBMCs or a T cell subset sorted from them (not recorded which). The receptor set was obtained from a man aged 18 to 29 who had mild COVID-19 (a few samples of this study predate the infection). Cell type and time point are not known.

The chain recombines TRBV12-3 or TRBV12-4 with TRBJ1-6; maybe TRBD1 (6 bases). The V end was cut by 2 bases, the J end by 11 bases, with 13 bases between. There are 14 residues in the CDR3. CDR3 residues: CASSLFEGGTPLHF. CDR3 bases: TGTGCCAGCAGTTTATTCGAGGGGGGAACACCCCTCCACTTT.

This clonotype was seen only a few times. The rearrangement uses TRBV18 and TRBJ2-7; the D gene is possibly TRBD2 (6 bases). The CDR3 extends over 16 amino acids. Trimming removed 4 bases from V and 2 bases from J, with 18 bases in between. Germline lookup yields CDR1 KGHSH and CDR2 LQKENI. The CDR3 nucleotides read TGTGCCAGCTCACGACTAACGGGTGGAGGGGCCTACGAGCAGTACTTC. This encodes CASSRLTGGGAYEQYF.

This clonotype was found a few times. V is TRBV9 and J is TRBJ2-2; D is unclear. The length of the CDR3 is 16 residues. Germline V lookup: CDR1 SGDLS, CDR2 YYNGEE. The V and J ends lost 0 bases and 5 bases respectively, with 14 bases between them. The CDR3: CASSVAGTSLTGELFF. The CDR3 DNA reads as TGTGCCAGCAGCGTAGCTGGCACCTCCCTGACCGGGGAGCTGTTTTTT. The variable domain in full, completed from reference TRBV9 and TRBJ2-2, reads DSGVTQTPKHLITATGQRVTLRCSPRSGDLSVYWYQQSLDQGLQFLIQYYNGEERAKGNILERFSAQQFPDLHSELNLSSLELGDSALYFCASSVAGTSLTGELFFGEGSRLTVL.

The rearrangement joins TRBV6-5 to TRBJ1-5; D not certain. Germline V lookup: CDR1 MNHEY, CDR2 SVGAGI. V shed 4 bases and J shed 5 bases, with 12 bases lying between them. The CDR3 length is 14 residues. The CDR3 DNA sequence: TGTGCCAGCAGTTCGCAGGAGTACTATCAGCCCCAGCATTTT. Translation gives CASSSQEYYQPQHF.

The CDR3 is CASSLNPEMNTEAFF. The CDR3 coding sequence is TGCGCCAGCAGCTTGAACCCAGAGATGAACACTGAAGCTTTCTTT. The gene calls are TRBV5-1 and TRBJ1-1; D unresolved. The V gene lost 1 base and the J gene lost 0 bases, with 10 bases spanning the gap. This CDR3 contains 15 residues. Germline V lookup: CDR1 SGHRS, CDR2 YFSETQ.

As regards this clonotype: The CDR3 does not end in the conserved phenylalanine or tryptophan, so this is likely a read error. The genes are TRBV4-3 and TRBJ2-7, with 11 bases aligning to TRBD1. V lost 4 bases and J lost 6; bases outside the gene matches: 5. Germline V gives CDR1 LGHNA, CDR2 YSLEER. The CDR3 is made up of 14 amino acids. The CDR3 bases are TGCGCCAGCAGCCTCGGGACAGGGGGTGTCGAGCAGTACTTA. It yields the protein CASSLGTGGVEQYL.

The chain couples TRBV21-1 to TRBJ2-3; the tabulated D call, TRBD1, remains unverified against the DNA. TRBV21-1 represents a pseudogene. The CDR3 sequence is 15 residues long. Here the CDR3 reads CASSSGHSSTDTQYF. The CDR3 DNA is TGTGCCAGCAGCAGTGGACACTCTAGCACAGATACGCAGTATTTT.